This section outlines one T cell receptor (beta chain) sequence together with its context. The antigen it recognizes is unknown. Per-nucleotide qualities are absent, and no much larger clonotype sits a single base away. The immunoSEQ Assay, a bias-controlled multiplex PCR, was used to amplify TCRbeta CDR3 regions from genomic DNA. The paper's processing steps were these. Nucleated cell counts per sample were estimated from amplification of reference gene primers within the assay. To quantify the absolute abundance of each unique TCRbeta CDR3 rearrangement, sequence reads were collapsed and filtered. Productive Simpson clonality was computed per sample as the square root of Simpson's diversity index over productive rearrangements. Not all clones reach the TCRdb copy of this immuneACCESS table, which keeps in-frame sequences only. Checked studies attribute under half of the gap to unresolved V genes and leave the rest unexplained. V and J calls and clone size follow that table, whereas D and trimming were derived from the DNA. This sample comprises roughly 270,000 clones, roughly 85% of them detected only once. Together, the top ten hold around 2.5% of the sample.

This entry belongs to a study of blood T cell repertoires in COVID-19 (TCRdb year 2020). In the study overall: Samples from collaborators originated in the United States, Italy and Spain and spanned both the acute and convalescent phases of COVID-19. The prospective study material was composed of cDNA or gDNA derived from T cells, B-cell-depleted T cells, or PBMCs. Subjects who had been exposed to COVID-19, were actively infected with it, or had recovered from it provided the deeply sampled blood TCRbeta repertoires that made up the dataset. The repertoires were made available in a free public database intended to serve as a resource for research on the immune response to SARS-CoV-2. Samples were obtained from the ongoing ImmuneRACE study (first 160 participants) and from approximately 1,200 subjects provided by 6 global collaborators. Sample metadata almost always included a de-identified subject ID, COVID-19 status, age in years and sex. Where available, HLA class I and class II types were obtained from metadata supplied by the sample provider rather than from assay-based typing.

The CDR3 holds 15 amino acids from the cysteine to the phenylalanine. The sequence is cut down to CDR3 DNA, 45 bases in frame from base 1. Between the V and J ends, shortened by 5 bases and 1 base respectively, the junction contains 14 bases. Per the germline V gene (reference sequence), PRHDT is the CDR1 and FYEKMQ is the CDR2. Participants in the prospective study were enrolled through a virtual design, were aged roughly 18 to 100 years, and lived in about two dozen United States geographic areas. In the prospective study, participants were assigned to cohorts based on the clinical history participants reported in a screening survey and a study questionnaire. Recovered participants in ImmuneRACE Cohort 3 were defined as having two consecutive negative NP/OP PCR tests, clearance from a healthcare professional, or resolution of symptoms. Mobile phlebotomists in the prospective study collected whole blood, serum and a nasopharyngeal or oropharyngeal swab from every participant. Prospective study participants could optionally give additional blood draws and questionnaires over an approximately 2-month period. Before DNA extraction, blood samples from the prospective study were shipped at room temperature or frozen.

What the research found in general, with its limitations: Clinical and demographic metadata were provided uncurated, with the amount varying by source and participant.

Input material: PBMCs or T cells enriched from blood (not recorded which). The clonotype comes from a woman between 45 and 60 years old who had recovered from COVID-19. The rearrangement joined TRBV13 to TRBJ1-1; TRBD1 might be the D gene, on 5 matching bases. CDR3 region: CASSPRRGRNTEAFF. The DNA reads TGTGCCAGCAGCCCTAGAAGGGGAAGGAACACTGAAGCTTTCTTT.